Presented here are 25 T cell receptor beta chains from one specimen sequenced in a study of blood T cells in healthy people across ages (dated by TCRdb to 2013 to 2016). Receptors were amplified or captured by 5' RACE. Sequencing was performed on an Illumina HiSeq 2500. A second PCR of about 6 to 12 cycles was performed with a sample-barcoded 5' primer and a J-beta primer mix. TCRdb took the public reads, trimmed them with fastp at Q25, ran MiXCR for clone calling and kept in-frame beta chains. Every distinct CDR3 protein forms one entry, paired with its most common genes and DNA. Across this sample there are about 760,000 distinct CDR3 sequences, with 25% seen only once. The top ten constitute under 10% of the sample. These data also formed part of another study, on T cells of mothers and their children.

Material: blood. The receptor set was obtained from a boy younger than 18 in good health.

This chain uses TRBV11-2 with TRBJ2-1; D gene ambiguous. Germline lookup yields CDR1 SGHAT and CDR2 FQNNGV. The CDR3 runs 14 residues. The V end was cut by 1 base, the J end by 10 bases, with 14 bases between. The CDR3 sequence: CASSLVPHFGEQFF. The CDR3 DNA follows: TGTGCCAGCAGCTTAGTACCACATTTCGGGGAGCAGTTCTTC.

J is TRBJ1-5 and V is TRBV7-9; 7 bases align to TRBD1. Germline V CDR1 and CDR2: SEHNR, FQNEAQ (reference sequence). The CDR3 loop spans 15 amino acids. Trimming took 5 bases from V and 5 from J; bases not matched to a gene: 9. CDR3 bases: TGTGCCAGCAGCCGGGGAGGGGGCGATTATCAGCCCCAGCATTTT. Encoded protein: CASSRGGGDYQPQHF.

This chain uses TRBV12-5 with TRBJ2-1, with D hard to call. Germline CDR1 reads LGHNT; CDR2 reads FRNRAP. This CDR3 has 16 residues. Trimming took 0 bases from V and 0 from J, leaving 9 bases between them. The CDR3 DNA reads as TGTGCTAGTGGTTTGGTACAGAAGAGCTCCTACAATGAGCAGTTCTTC. This sequence encodes CASGLVQKSSYNEQFF.

This clonotype was detected only a few times. This chain joins TRBV7-2 and TRBJ1-4; D possibly corresponds to TRBD1 (5 bases). The V end lost 3 bases, the J end lost 8 bases, and 10 bases lay between the germline ends. Germline loops: CDR1 SGHTA, CDR2 FQGNSA. The CDR3 is 13 residues long. The CDR3 nucleotides are TGTGCCAGCAGCTTTGCCAGGGCAGAAAAACTGTTTTTT. This codes for CASSFARAEKLFF.

This clonotype appeared a few times. The chain uses TRBV5-1 and TRBJ1-2; D is possibly TRBD1 (6 bases). V lost 0 bases, J lost 4 bases, and 16 bases lay in between. This CDR3 has 16 amino acids. From germline, CDR1 is SGHRS and CDR2 YFSETQ. The CDR3: CASSLGFVGTTYGYTF. In nucleotides, the CDR3 is TGCGCCAGCAGCTTGGGATTCGTCGGGACAACCTATGGCTACACCTTC.

The chain carries TRBV9 and TRBJ1-1; D is ambiguous. The ends were cut back, 2 bases at V and 1 base at J, with 9 bases in the middle. The CDR3 length is 14 residues. Germline loops: CDR1 SGDLS, CDR2 YYNGEE. CDR3 amino acids: CASSVGEPNTEAFF. The CDR3 DNA is TGTGCCAGCAGCGTTGGAGAGCCGAACACTGAAGCTTTCTTT.

The chain employs TRBV4-2 and TRBJ2-3; D remains ambiguous. V was trimmed by 0 bases and J by 9 bases, leaving 16 bases between them. Germline lookup yields CDR1 LGHNA and CDR2 YNFKEQ. This CDR3 comprises 15 residues. CDR3 region: CASSQENRHLETQYF. In DNA, the CDR3 is TGTGCCAGCAGCCAAGAGAATAGGCACCTGGAGACGCAGTATTTT.

The CDR3 here is CASQGSRGNTEAFF. The CDR3 coding sequence is TGTGCCAGCCAGGGCTCCCGCGGAAACACTGAAGCTTTCTTT. The rearrangement uses TRBV18 and TRBJ1-1, with D perhaps matching TRBD1 (5 bases). V lost 8 bases to trimming and J lost 2 bases, with 15 bases between them. This CDR3 has 14 amino acids. Germline V lookup: CDR1 KGHSH, CDR2 LQKENI.

V gene TRBV7-2 combines with J gene TRBJ1-1; D unclear. The CDR3 contains 14 residues. The V and J ends lost 3 bases and 0 bases respectively, with 8 bases between them. CDR1 is SGHTA, CDR2 FQGNSA, per germline. In DNA, the CDR3 is TGTGCCAGCAGCTTTGATCTACTGAACACTGAAGCTTTCTTT. It specifies CASSFDLLNTEAFF.

This chain joins TRBV29-1 and TRBJ2-2; the D gene could be TRBD1 or TRBD2 (5 bases each). Germline CDR1 is SQVTM and CDR2 is ANQGSEA. The CDR3 has 13 residues. Trimming stripped 7 bases from V and 5 bases from J, with 14 bases between. The CDR3 bases are TGCAGCGGGGGCGTGGGGGTAACCGGGGAGCTGTTTTTT. Residues: CSGGVGVTGELFF.

This clonotype has a handful of counts. The chain links TRBV4-1 to TRBJ2-5; the D is unclear. Judging by the DNA end, TRBJ2-7 fits better; the J call may be wrong. CDR3 length: 13 residues. Germline V gene lookup returns CDR1 MGHRA and CDR2 YSYEKL. The CDR3 bases are TGCGCCAGCAGCCAAGCGTATGCCTACGAGCAGTACTTC. Protein: CASSQAYAYEQYF.

The chain combines TRBV7-8 with TRBJ1-1, with D unclear. CDR1 is SGHVS, CDR2 FQNEAQ, per germline. V was shortened by 3 bases and J by 7 bases, with 12 bases between the two germline ends. The CDR3 has 13 amino acids. In nucleotides, the CDR3 is TGTGCCAGCAGCTTTCAAGGTCGGCGTGAAGCTTTCTTT. Its translation: CASSFQGRREAFF.

There are a few counts of this clonotype. CDR3 amino acids: CASRPPKNTEAFF. As DNA, the CDR3 is TGTGCCAGCAGACCACCCAAGAACACTGAAGCTTTCTTT. The chain uses TRBV6-2 or TRBV6-3 and TRBJ1-1; D gene uncertain. Germline lookup yields CDR1 MNHEY and CDR2 SVGEGT. Trimming removed 6 bases from V and 1 base from J, with 9 bases in between. The CDR3 extends over 13 amino acids.

CDR3 in DNA: TGTGCCAGTAGTATAGGCCGGGACATTAAGAGTGAGACCCAGTACTTC. Protein sequence: CASSIGRDIKSETQYF. The V call is TRBV19, the J call TRBJ2-5; perhaps TRBD1 as D (6 bases). Trimming stripped 1 base from V and 5 bases from J, with 17 bases between. The germline V gene has CDR1 LNHDA and CDR2 SQIVND (reference sequence). This CDR3 is built from 16 residues.

V and J are TRBV5-5 and TRBJ2-5, with TRBD1 matching 10 bases. Germline CDR1 is SGHKS and CDR2 is YYEKEE (reference sequence). The V segment lost 4 bases and the J segment 4 bases; nucleotides outside the gene matches: 7. The CDR3 has 15 residues. The DNA for the CDR3 is TGTGCCAGCAGCATAGACAGGGGGCTAGGAGAGACCCAGTACTTC. It encodes CASSIDRGLGETQYF.

This chain joins TRBV15 and TRBJ2-5; TRBD1 aligns across 8 bases. The last part of the DNA fits TRBJ2-7 better; the J call may be wrong. CDR3 length: 16 amino acids. In germline, CDR1 is LNHNV, CDR2 YYDKDF (reference sequence). The CDR3 spells CATSEHIQGGSYEQYF. In nucleotides, the CDR3 is TGTGCCACCAGCGAACACATACAGGGGGGCTCCTACGAGCAGTACTTC.

The chain has TRBV6-1 and TRBJ2-7, with 13 bases identical to TRBD2. The ends lost 8 bases at V and 0 bases at J; junction bases unmatched: 4. The CDR3 consists of 15 residues. Looked up from germline, CDR1 is MNHNS and CDR2 is SASEGT. As DNA, the CDR3 is TGTGCCAGCGGGAGGACTAGCGGGAGCTCCTACGAGCAGTACTTC. This encodes CASGRTSGSSYEQYF.

This clonotype was detected ten times or more. This chain links TRBV20-1 with TRBJ2-5; D may be TRBD2 (6 bases). The V gene's germline CDR1 is DFQATT and CDR2 SNEGSKA (reference sequence). This CDR3 comprises 14 residues. V was cut by 3 bases and J by 6 bases, with 17 bases left in between. The CDR3 bases are TGCAGTGCTAGGATGGGCGGCGGGGTAAAGACCCAGTACTTC. This codes for CSARMGGGVKTQYF.

The rearrangement joins TRBV9 to TRBJ2-7; maybe TRBD1 (6 bases). Germline V lookup: CDR1 SGDLS, CDR2 YYNGEE. The CDR3 has 15 amino acids. Trimming removed 4 bases at V and 0 bases at J, with 14 bases between. CDR3 sequence: CASSPLGDTSYEQYF. The CDR3 coding sequence is TGTGCCAGCAGCCCCCTCGGGGACACCTCCTACGAGCAGTACTTC.

This clonotype was observed a handful of times. The rearrangement uses TRBV11-2 and TRBJ2-3, with 12 bases matching TRBD2. Per the germline V gene, CDR1 is SGHAT and CDR2 is FQNNGV. The CDR3 covers 15 residues. J was trimmed by 4 bases and V by 5 bases; bases with no gene match: 4. CDR3 region: CASSPTSGSPDTQYF. The CDR3 DNA reads as TGTGCCAGCAGCCCGACTAGCGGGAGCCCAGATACGCAGTATTTT.

The rearrangement joins TRBV7-9 to TRBJ2-5, with D maybe TRBD1 (6 bases). Near its end, the DNA agrees better with TRBJ2-7, so the J call may be wrong. Per the germline V gene, CDR1 is SEHNR and CDR2 is FQNEAQ (reference sequence). CDR3 length equals 16 residues. CDR3 amino acids: CASSSAGTPFSYEQYF. As DNA, the CDR3 is TGTGCCAGCAGCTCAGCCGGGACACCCTTCTCCTACGAGCAGTACTTC.

This clonotype was detected a few times. The rearrangement joins TRBV28 to TRBJ2-5; 12 bases line up with TRBD2. The tail of the sequence fits TRBJ2-7 better, so the J call may be wrong. The CDR3 sequence is 14 residues long. Germline V gene sequence: CDR1 MDHEN, CDR2 SYDVKM. CDR3 in DNA: TGTGCCAGCAGTCGACTAGCGGGGGTATACGAGCAGTACTTC. It is translated as CASSRLAGVYEQYF.

This clonotype came up a few times. The chain is built from TRBV5-1 and TRBJ2-5; no clear D gene. The V gene lost 4 bases and the J gene lost 4 bases, with 17 bases spanning the gap. Germline V gene data show CDR1 as SGHRS and CDR2 as YFSETQ. The length of the CDR3 is 15 residues. CDR3 coding DNA: TGCGCCAGCAGCCAGCAACAAGGTTCGGGAGAGACCCAGTACTTC. It encodes CASSQQQGSGETQYF. Full variable domain (missing parts from reference TRBV5-1 and TRBJ2-5): KAGVTQTPRYLIKTRGQQVTLSCSPISGHRSVSWYQQTPGQGLQFLFEYFSETQRNKGNFPGRFSGRQFSNSRSEMNVSTLELGDSALYLCASSQQQGSGETQYFGPGTRLLVL.

This sequence joins TRBV28 and TRBJ2-2, with TRBD1 matching over 10 bases. This CDR3 region has 15 residues. V was pared by 5 bases and J by 6 bases, with 6 bases of the junction left unmatched. The germline V gene has CDR1 MDHEN and CDR2 SYDVKM. CDR3 sequence reads: CASSIRQGAAGELFF. The CDR3 DNA reads as TGTGCCAGCAGTATCAGACAGGGGGCCGCCGGGGAGCTGTTTTTT.

This clonotype was detected a few times. The chain links TRBV4-1 to TRBJ2-7; 9 bases agree with TRBD2. Trimming took 4 bases from V and 6 from J; bases not matched to a gene: 13. CDR1 is MGHRA, CDR2 YSYEKL, per germline. The CDR3 loop spans 16 amino acids. The CDR3 sequence: CASSPPVAGDAGEQYF. The DNA for the CDR3 is TGCGCCAGCAGCCCCCCAGTAGCGGGAGATGCGGGCGAGCAGTACTTC.